Listed below are T cell receptor beta chains from one sample, sequenced in a study of regulatory T cells in long-lasting Graves disease. TCRdb itself ran the multiplex PCR reads through MiXCR, one entry per CDR3 protein. The table records some 450,000 distinct CDR3 sequences, 15% to 20% of them present only once. The data also belong to a second study, concerning T cells in Graves' hyperthyroidism and ophthalmopathy.

Sequenced material: peripheral blood mononuclear cells (PBMCs), taken at new diagnosis, from a patient treated with antithyroid drugs. These receptors all stem from a woman in her twenties or thirties with Graves disease. Both conserved end residues are part of each CDR3. A D gene is named only where the DNA matches it firmly. Clone size is not always given. Where it is, it says once, few, many or a class for expanded clones.

J gene,V gene,D gene,clone size,CDR3 protein,CDR3 DNA
TRBJ1-1,TRBV28,.,many,CASIGGFEAFF,TGTGCCAGCATCGGAGGCTTTGAAGCTTTCTTT
TRBJ2-2,TRBV9,.,few,CASSLGTPGTGELFF,TGTGCCAGCAGCCTCGGGACCCCGGGCACCGGGGAGCTGTTTTTT
TRBJ1-4,TRBV2,.,many,CASIQRSLNEKLFF,TGTGCCAGCATCCAGAGGAGCCTTAATGAAAAACTGTTTTTT
TRBJ2-1,TRBV30,TRBD1,few,CAWSGTGGLGTSYNEQFF,TGTGCCTGGAGTGGGACAGGGGGCCTCGGGACCAGCTACAATGAGCAGTTCTTC
TRBJ1-2,TRBV18,TRBD1,many,CASSVTGLGYTF,TGTGCCAGCTCAGTGACAGGGCTGGGCTACACCTTC
TRBJ1-1,TRBV27,.,many,CASRYRKDTEAFF,TGTGCCAGCAGGTACAGGAAAGACACTGAAGCTTTCTTT
TRBJ1-4,TRBV27,TRBD1,many,CASSKGTGGPTNEKLFF,TGTGCCAGCAGTAAAGGGACAGGTGGACCAACTAATGAAAAACTGTTTTTT
TRBJ2-1,TRBV6-1,TRBD2,few,CASSQKRGLYNEQFF,TGTGCCAGCAGCCAAAAGCGGGGTCTCTACAATGAGCAGTTCTTC
TRBJ2-5,TRBV28,TRBD2,.,CASRPGLLAGARETQYF,TGTGCCAGCAGACCGGGATTGCTAGCGGGAGCGCGAGAGACCCAGTACTTC
TRBJ2-7,TRBV20-1,.,few,CSAREGAYEQYF,TGCAGTGCTAGAGAAGGCGCCTACGAGCAGTACTTC
TRBJ1-4,TRBV9,TRBD1,few,CASSLHSGTGPTTNEKLFF,TGTGCCAGCAGCCTCCATTCCGGGACAGGGCCTACCACTAATGAAAAACTGTTTTTT
TRBJ2-1,TRBV7-9,TRBD2,many,CASSLGGRGNNEQFF,TGTGCCAGCAGCTTAGGCGGGAGAGGGAACAATGAGCAGTTCTTC
TRBJ2-7,TRBV6-1,.,many,CASGTGSSYEQYF,TGTGCCAGCGGAACCGGGTCCTCCTACGAGCAGTACTTC
TRBJ2-2,TRBV3-1,TRBD2,few,CASSQEGLASHRELFF,TGTGCCAGCAGCCAAGAAGGACTAGCGAGTCACCGGGAGCTGTTTTTT
TRBJ2-7,TRBV7-9,.,many,CASSGMDSYEQYF,TGTGCCAGCAGCGGTATGGACAGCTACGAGCAGTACTTC